These 26 T cell receptor beta chains came from one sample sequenced in a study of cytomegalovirus exposure and HLA in healthy donors. Here immunoSEQ multiplex PCR was the method, and the copy in TCRdb shows in-frame clones only, minus some. The table lists approximately 150,000 clones, approximately 93% of them singletons. The sample comprised PBMCs. The receptors originated from a man aged 18 to 29 in good health and CMV-seronegative.

This chain uses TRBV5-6 with TRBJ2-7, with 8 bases fitting TRBD1. Germline assignment: CDR1 SGHDT and CDR2 YYEEEE. Trimming at V came to 4 bases and at J to 9 bases, leaving 15 bases not matched to a gene. There are 15 residues in the CDR3. For the CDR3, the DNA is TGTGCCAGCAGCCCGGACAGGGTATCTCCTACGAGGCAGTACTTC. Amino acid sequence: CASSPDRVSPTRQYF.

The gene calls are TRBV27 and TRBJ1-1, with a tentative D call TRBD1 (6 bases). V lost 3 bases and J lost 7, with 15 bases in between. The CDR3 extends over 14 amino acids. Germline assignment: CDR1 MNHEY and CDR2 SMNVEV (reference sequence). CDR3 in amino acids: CASSFQTGSGEAFF. The CDR3 DNA reads TGTGCCAGCAGTTTCCAAACAGGGTCCGGTGAAGCTTTCTTT.

The chain carries TRBV27 and TRBJ1-2, with 9 bases matching TRBD1. This CDR3 is built from 13 residues. The germline V gene has CDR1 MNHEY and CDR2 SMNVEV (reference sequence). Trimming removed 4 bases from V and 8 bases from J; junction bases left unmatched: 5. Written as DNA, the CDR3 is TGTGCCAGCAGTTCACAGGGGGCCGCCGGCTACACCTTC. Translating gives CASSSQGAAGYTF.

V gene TRBV7-2 combines with J gene TRBJ2-7; D remains ambiguous. This CDR3 spans 15 amino acids. CDR1 is SGHTA, CDR2 FQGNSA, per germline. V lost 2 bases and J lost 2, with 13 bases in between. The CDR3 loop reads CASSLTSVTPYEQYV. CDR3 DNA: TGTGCCAGCAGCTTAACCAGCGTAACTCCCTACGAGCAGTACGTC.

The chain is built from TRBV5-1 and TRBJ2-5; 12 bases are shared with TRBD2. Germline loops: CDR1 SGHRS, CDR2 YFSETQ. V was pared by 2 bases and J by 5 bases, with 10 bases of the junction left unmatched. The CDR3 has 17 residues. In nucleotides, the CDR3 is TGCGCCAGCAGCTTTACTAAGACTAGCGGGAGTACTGAGACCCAGTACTTC. Protein product: CASSFTKTSGSTETQYF.

The J gene is TRBJ1-2, the V gene TRBV11-1, with a possible D match to TRBD1 (5 bases). Germline-derived CDR1 and CDR2 are SGHAT and FQDESV (reference sequence). The germline V and J ends were trimmed by 5 bases and 6 bases, with 22 bases remaining between them. The CDR3 length is 16 residues. CDR3 nucleotides: TGTGCCAGCAGCCCCCGGGTTTGGGGCCGGAGCGATGGCTACACCTTC. Residues: CASSPRVWGRSDGYTF. The complete variable domain, with remaining parts taken from reference TRBV11-1 and TRBJ1-2, reads EAEVAQSPRYKITEKSQAVAFWCDPISGHATLYWYRQILGQGPELLVQFQDESVVDDSQLPKDRFSAERLKGVDSTLKIQPAELGDSAMYLCASSPRVWGRSDGYTFGSGTRLTVV.

This CDR3 is CASSLLGPGLDYGYTF. For the CDR3, the DNA is TGCGCCAGCAGCTTGTTGGGGCCAGGGTTGGACTATGGCTACACCTTC. The chain recombines TRBV5-1 with TRBJ1-2, with TRBD1 as a possible D gene (5 bases). Trimming left V 1 base short and J 3 bases short, with 16 bases between. This CDR3 is built from 16 residues. The V gene's germline CDR1 is SGHRS and CDR2 YFSETQ.

The chain couples TRBV5-1 to TRBJ1-6; D ambiguous. Germline CDR1 is SGHRS and CDR2 is YFSETQ. This CDR3 is 14 amino acids long. Trimming removed 0 bases from V and 7 bases from J, with 8 bases in between. CDR3 residues: CASSLGQNNSPLHF. DNA for the CDR3: TGCGCCAGCAGCTTGGGACAAAACAATTCACCCCTCCACTTT.

J is TRBJ1-2 and V is TRBV19; 11 nucleotides line up with TRBD1. Germline V gene sequence: CDR1 LNHDA, CDR2 SQIVND (reference sequence). V was clipped by 3 bases and J by 4 bases; unmatched bases: 7. The CDR3 sequence is 16 residues long. The DNA of the CDR3 is TGTGCCAGTAGTATTTCACCGGGACAGGGGGTCTATGGCTACACCTTC. This codes for CASSISPGQGVYGYTF.

The V gene is TRBV7-8, the J gene TRBJ1-2; the D gene is possibly TRBD1 (6 bases). Germline CDR1 and CDR2: SGHVS and FQNEAQ. The CDR3 runs to 12 residues. Trimming stripped 5 bases from V and 8 bases from J, with 12 bases between. CDR3 nucleotide sequence: TGTGCCAGCAGCCGTCGGACAGACGGCTACACCTTC. This encodes CASSRRTDGYTF. The whole variable domain, filled in from reference TRBV7-8 and TRBJ1-2, reads GAGVSQSPRYKVAKRGQDVALRCDPISGHVSLFWYQQALGQGPEFLTYFQNEAQLDKSGLPSDRFFAERPEGSVSTLKIQRTQQEDSAVYLCASSRRTDGYTFGSGTRLTVV.

The sample holds a few counts of this clone. The chain joins TRBV5-4 to TRBJ1-2; TRBD1 might be the D (6 bases). The V and J ends lost 1 base and 5 bases respectively, with 15 bases between them. CDR1 SGHNT and CDR2 YYREEE come from the germline V gene (reference sequence). This CDR3 is 15 amino acids long. DNA of the CDR3: TGTGCCAGCAGCTTGCCCGGGGGGGGCCGTTATGGCTACACCTTC. Its protein is CASSLPGGGRYGYTF.

This chain joins TRBV9 and TRBJ1-3; no definite D call. V gave up 0 bases and J gave up 0 bases, with 16 bases separating them. The CDR3 runs to 18 residues. CDR1 and CDR2 (germline): SGDLS, YYNGEE. CDR3: CASSVDVLRSNSGNTIYF. The CDR3 DNA reads TGTGCCAGCAGCGTAGACGTCCTGAGGTCCAACTCTGGAAACACCATATATTTT.

The chain is built from TRBV28 and TRBJ1-2; 9 bases line up with TRBD1. Per germline, CDR1 MDHEN and CDR2 SYDVKM. V gave up 2 bases and J gave up 4 bases; unmatched junction bases: 11. This CDR3 spans 17 amino acids. In DNA, the CDR3 is TGTGCCAGCAGTTTACAGACAGGGGGTGTGGGGTCCTATGGCTACACCTTC. The encoded protein is CASSLQTGGVGSYGYTF.

This chain uses TRBV6-4 with TRBJ1-2, with D perhaps TRBD1 (5 bases). The CDR3 contains 14 residues. Between the trimmed V and J ends, which lost 6 bases and 6 bases, there was a span of 17 bases. The V gene's germline CDR1 is MRHNA and CDR2 SNTAGT. The CDR3 region is CASSNSGGNHGYTF. The CDR3, as DNA: TGTGCCAGCAGCAATTCCGGGGGGAATCATGGCTACACCTTC.

The chain employs TRBV7-8 and TRBJ2-1; the match to TRBD2 covers 10 bases. The CDR3 spans 20 residues. V dropped 0 bases and J dropped 8; count of bases not matched to a gene: 19. CDR1 is SGHVS, CDR2 FQNEAQ, per germline. CDR3 in DNA: TGTGCCAGCAGCTTAGCCCCAGGGGACCTAGCGGGGGTGAAATTTTATGAGCAGTTCTTC. It codes for CASSLAPGDLAGVKFYEQFF.

V is TRBV4-1 and J is TRBJ2-1, with a possible D match to TRBD1 (5 bases). CDR3 length equals 16 residues. In germline, CDR1 is MGHRA, CDR2 YSYEKL. V lost 0 bases to trimming and J lost 8 bases, with 17 bases between them. CDR3 region: CASSQERGFYNDEQFF. CDR3 nucleotide sequence: TGCGCCAGCAGCCAAGAAAGGGGATTCTACAACGATGAGCAGTTCTTC.

The chain has TRBV11-3 and TRBJ2-1, with 10 bases matching TRBD2. This CDR3 comprises 15 residues. Trimming cost V 5 bases and J 7 bases; bases outside gene matches: 8. Germline CDR1 is SGHNT and CDR2 is YENEEA. CDR3 in DNA: TGTGCCAGCAGCCCTCGGGGTAGCGGGGGGAATGAGCAGTTCTTC. Translated: CASSPRGSGGNEQFF.

This chain's CDR3 is CASSSLSLIHQPQHF. CDR3 nucleotide sequence: TGTGCCAGCAGTTCCCTTTCGCTAATACATCAGCCCCAGCATTTT. The chain has TRBV6-5 and TRBJ1-5; D unclear. Looked up from germline, CDR1 is MNHEY and CDR2 is SVGAGI. CDR3 length: 15 residues. V lost 4 bases, J lost 5 bases, and 15 bases lay in between.

The chain carries TRBV27 and TRBJ2-7; D may be TRBD2 (6 bases). Trimming removed 5 bases at V and 0 bases at J, with 20 bases between. CDR3 length: 17 residues. CDR1 and CDR2 (germline): MNHEY, SMNVEV (reference sequence). CDR3 protein: CASSHEIGSSRSYEQYF. For the CDR3, the DNA is TGTGCCAGCAGTCATGAGATCGGGAGCTCTCGCTCCTACGAGCAGTACTTC.

The chain uses TRBV6-5 and TRBJ2-2, with D tentatively TRBD2 (6 bases). The CDR3 runs to 15 residues. CDR1 MNHEY and CDR2 SVGAGI come from the germline V gene. Trimming shortened V by 6 bases and J by 2 bases, and 13 bases separated the two germline ends. CDR3 in DNA: TGTGCCAGCAGACCCGGGACTGCAAACACCGGGGAGCTGTTTTTT. Protein: CASRPGTANTGELFF.

The rearrangement links TRBV6-4 to TRBJ1-1; D gene ambiguous. Trimming took off 0 bases at V and 7 bases at J, with 12 bases between the two ends. CDR1 is MRHNA and CDR2 is SNTAGT in the germline V gene. The CDR3 contains 14 residues. CDR3: CASSDSFRSREAFF. In DNA, the CDR3 is TGTGCCAGCAGTGACTCTTTTAGGAGTCGTGAAGCTTTCTTT.

The chain couples TRBV7-9 to TRBJ2-1, with D unclear. The V gene lost 5 bases and the J gene lost 9 bases, with 8 bases spanning the gap. The CDR3 spans 11 residues. The germline gives CDR1 SEHNR, CDR2 FQNEAQ (reference sequence). The chain's CDR3 is CASSTIGEQFF. The CDR3 region has the DNA TGTGCCAGCAGCACTATCGGTGAGCAGTTCTTC.

The V call is TRBV9, the J call TRBJ2-2; 12 bases match TRBD2. Losses at the gene ends were 2 bases for V and 4 bases for J; bases not matched to a gene: 6. Per the germline V gene, CDR1 is SGDLS and CDR2 is YYNGEE. This CDR3 has 17 amino acids. Here the CDR3 reads CASSVPLAGGSTGELFF. The CDR3 DNA follows: TGTGCCAGCAGCGTCCCACTAGCGGGGGGTAGCACCGGGGAGCTGTTTTTT.

V usage is TRBV29-1 and J usage is TRBJ2-7; a possible D gene is TRBD2 (6 bases). The CDR3 runs 11 residues. Trimming pared 6 bases from V and 6 bases from J, leaving 12 bases between. CDR1 and CDR2 from the germline V gene are SQVTM and ANQGSEA. CDR3 DNA: TGCAGCGTGTTGACTAGTTTCGAGCAGTACTTC. This encodes CSVLTSFEQYF.

This chain uses TRBV30 with TRBJ2-2; TRBD2 matches 9 bases. The trim removed 5 bases at V and 2 bases at J, leaving 12 bases unmatched. The CDR3 is made up of 17 amino acids. The germline gives CDR1 GTSNPN, CDR2 SVGIG (reference sequence). The CDR3: CAWHEGPAGGNTGELFF. Written as DNA, the CDR3 is TGTGCCTGGCATGAAGGCCCAGCGGGGGGTAACACCGGGGAGCTGTTTTTT.

This chain connects TRBV19 to TRBJ2-6; 7 bases line up with TRBD2. Trimming took 7 bases from V and 3 from J; bases not matched to a gene: 9. From germline, CDR1 is LNHDA and CDR2 SQIVND (reference sequence). The CDR3 runs to 16 residues. The CDR3: CASIPGRGSGANVLTF. The CDR3, as DNA: TGTGCCAGTATCCCGGGGCGGGGGAGTGGGGCCAACGTCCTGACTTTC.